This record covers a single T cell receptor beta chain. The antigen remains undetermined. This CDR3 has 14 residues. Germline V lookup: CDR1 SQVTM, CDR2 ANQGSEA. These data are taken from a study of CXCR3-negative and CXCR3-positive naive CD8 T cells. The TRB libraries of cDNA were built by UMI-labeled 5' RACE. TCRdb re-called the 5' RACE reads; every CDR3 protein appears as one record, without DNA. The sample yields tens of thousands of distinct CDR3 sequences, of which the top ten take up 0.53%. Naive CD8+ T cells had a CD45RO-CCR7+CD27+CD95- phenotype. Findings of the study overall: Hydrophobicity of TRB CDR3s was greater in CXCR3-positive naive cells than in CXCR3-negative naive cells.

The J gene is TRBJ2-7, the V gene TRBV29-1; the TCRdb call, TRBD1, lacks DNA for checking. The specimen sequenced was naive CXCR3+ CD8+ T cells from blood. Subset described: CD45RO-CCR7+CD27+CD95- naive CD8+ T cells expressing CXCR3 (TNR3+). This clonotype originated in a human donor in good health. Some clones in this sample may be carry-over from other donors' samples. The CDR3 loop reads CSVESGTGGYEQYF.